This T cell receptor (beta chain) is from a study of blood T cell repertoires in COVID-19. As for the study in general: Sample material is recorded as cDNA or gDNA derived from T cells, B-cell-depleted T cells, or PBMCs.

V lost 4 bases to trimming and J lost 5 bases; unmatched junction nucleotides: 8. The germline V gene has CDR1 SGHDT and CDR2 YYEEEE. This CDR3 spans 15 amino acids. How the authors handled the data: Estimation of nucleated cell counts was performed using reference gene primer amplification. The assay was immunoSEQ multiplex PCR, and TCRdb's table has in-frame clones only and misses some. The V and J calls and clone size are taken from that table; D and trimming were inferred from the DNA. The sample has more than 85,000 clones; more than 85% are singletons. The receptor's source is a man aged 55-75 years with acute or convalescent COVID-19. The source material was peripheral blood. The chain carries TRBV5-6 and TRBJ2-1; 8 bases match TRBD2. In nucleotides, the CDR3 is TGTGCCAGCAGCGGAGCGGGAGTCCCTCACAATGAGCAGTTCTTC. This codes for CASSGAGVPHNEQFF.